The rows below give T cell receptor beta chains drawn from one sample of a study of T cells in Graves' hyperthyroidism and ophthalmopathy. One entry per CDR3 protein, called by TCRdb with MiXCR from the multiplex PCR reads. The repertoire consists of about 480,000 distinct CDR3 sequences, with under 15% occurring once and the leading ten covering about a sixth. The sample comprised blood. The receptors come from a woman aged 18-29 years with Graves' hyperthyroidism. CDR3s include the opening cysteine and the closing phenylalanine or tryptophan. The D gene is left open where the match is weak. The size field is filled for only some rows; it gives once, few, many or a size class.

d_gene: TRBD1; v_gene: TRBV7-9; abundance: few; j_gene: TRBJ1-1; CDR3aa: CASSSQGAGKAFF; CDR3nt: TGTGCCAGCAGCTCGCAGGGGGCGGGAAAAGCTTTCTTT
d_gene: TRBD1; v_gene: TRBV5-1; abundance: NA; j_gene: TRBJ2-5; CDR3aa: CASSVGQPKAPETQYF; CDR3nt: TGCGCCAGCAGCGTGGGACAGCCGAAAGCCCCAGAGACCCAGTACTTC
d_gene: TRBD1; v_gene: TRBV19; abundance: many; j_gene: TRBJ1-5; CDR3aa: CASSRDSGGNQPQHF; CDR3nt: TGTGCCAGTAGTAGGGACAGCGGCGGCAATCAGCCCCAGCATTTT
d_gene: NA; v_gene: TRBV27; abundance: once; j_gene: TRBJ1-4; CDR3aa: CASSYIKGRGSEKLFF; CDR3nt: TGTGCCAGCAGTTATATCAAGGGGAGAGGGAGTGAAAAACTGTTTTTT
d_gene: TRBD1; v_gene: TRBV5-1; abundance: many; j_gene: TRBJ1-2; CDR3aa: CASTRDRTDYGYTF; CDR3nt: TGCGCCAGCACCCGGGACAGGACCGACTATGGCTACACCTTC
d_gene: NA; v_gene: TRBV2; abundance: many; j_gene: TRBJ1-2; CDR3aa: CASTEDGINYGYTF; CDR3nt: TGTGCCAGCACCGAGGACGGAATAAACTATGGCTACACCTTC
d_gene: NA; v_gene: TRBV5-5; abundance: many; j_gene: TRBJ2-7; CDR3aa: CASSRAGNSYEQYF; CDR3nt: TGTGCCAGCAGCCGGGCGGGAAACTCCTACGAGCAGTACTTC
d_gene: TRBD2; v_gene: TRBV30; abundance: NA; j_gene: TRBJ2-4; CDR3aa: CAWGAMGGWYF; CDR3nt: TGTGCCTGGGGTGCGATGGGGGGGTGGTACTTC
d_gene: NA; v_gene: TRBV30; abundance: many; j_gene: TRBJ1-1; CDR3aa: CAWSRQANTEAFF; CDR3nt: TGTGCCTGGAGTAGGCAGGCGAACACTGAAGCTTTCTTT
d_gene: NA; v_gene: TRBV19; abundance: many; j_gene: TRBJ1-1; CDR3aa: CASSIGGRITEAFF; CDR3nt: TGTGCCAGTAGTATAGGGGGCCGGATCACTGAAGCTTTCTTT
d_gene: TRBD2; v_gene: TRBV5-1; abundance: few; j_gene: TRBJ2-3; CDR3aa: CASSLALLAGGSDTQYF; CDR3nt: TGCGCCAGCAGCTTGGCTCTACTAGCGGGAGGTTCAGATACGCAGTATTTT
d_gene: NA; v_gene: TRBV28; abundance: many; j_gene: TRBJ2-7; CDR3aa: CASSFRGNLREQYF; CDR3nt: TGTGCCAGCAGTTTCAGGGGTAACCTACGCGAGCAGTACTTC
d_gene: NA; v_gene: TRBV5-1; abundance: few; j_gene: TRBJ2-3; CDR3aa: CASSFSGVATDTQYF; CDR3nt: TGCGCCAGCAGCTTTAGTGGGGTGGCAACAGATACGCAGTATTTT
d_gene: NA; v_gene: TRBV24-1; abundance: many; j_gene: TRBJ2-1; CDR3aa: CATSDLSGVTEQFF; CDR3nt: TGTGCCACCAGTGATTTATCGGGAGTCACTGAGCAGTTCTTC
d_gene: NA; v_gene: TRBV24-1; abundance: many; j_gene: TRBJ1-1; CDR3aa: CATSDIQGMNTEAFF; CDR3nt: TGTGCCACCAGTGATATCCAGGGGATGAACACTGAAGCTTTCTTT
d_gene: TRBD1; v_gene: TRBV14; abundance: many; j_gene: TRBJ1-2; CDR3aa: CASSRQGFYGYTF; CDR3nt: TGTGCCAGCAGCCGACAGGGGTTTTATGGCTACACCTTC
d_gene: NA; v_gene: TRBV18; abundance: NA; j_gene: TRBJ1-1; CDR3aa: CASSPPLRQPNTEAFF; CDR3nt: TGTGCCAGCTCACCACCGCTTCGACAGCCGAACACTGAAGCTTTCTTT
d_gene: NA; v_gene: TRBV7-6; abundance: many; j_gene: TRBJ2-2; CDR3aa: CASRPGTGSTGELFF; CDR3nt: TGTGCCAGCAGACCGGGGACGGGCAGCACCGGGGAGCTGTTTTTT
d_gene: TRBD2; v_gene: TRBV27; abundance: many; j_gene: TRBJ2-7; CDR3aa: CASSSVGLAGFSYEQYF; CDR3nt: TGTGCCAGCAGTTCAGTCGGACTAGCGGGTTTCTCCTACGAGCAGTACTTC
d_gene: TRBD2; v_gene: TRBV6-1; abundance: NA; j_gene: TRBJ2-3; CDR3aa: CASNRIGRDTQYF; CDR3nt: TGTGCCAGCAACCGCATCGGGAGGGATACGCAGTATTTT
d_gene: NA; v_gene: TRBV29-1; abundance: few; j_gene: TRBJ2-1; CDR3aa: CSVVVLGNNEQFF; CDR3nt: TGCAGCGTTGTAGTTCTAGGTAACAATGAGCAGTTCTTC
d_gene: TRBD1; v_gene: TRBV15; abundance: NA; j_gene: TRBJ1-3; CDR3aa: CATSIDRDGNTIYF; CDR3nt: TGTGCCACCAGCATCGACAGGGACGGAAACACCATATATTTT
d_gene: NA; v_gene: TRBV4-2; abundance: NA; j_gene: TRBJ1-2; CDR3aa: CASSQDPTADYGYTF; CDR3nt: TGTGCCAGCAGCCAAGACCCGACGGCCGACTATGGCTACACCTTC
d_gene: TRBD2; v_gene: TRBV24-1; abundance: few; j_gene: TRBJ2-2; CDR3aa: CATSAITSGSGGELFF; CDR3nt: TGTGCCACCAGTGCCATAACTAGCGGGAGCGGCGGGGAGCTGTTTTTT
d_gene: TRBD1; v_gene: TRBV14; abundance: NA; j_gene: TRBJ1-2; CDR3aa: CASSQEQGTSWGYTF; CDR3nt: TGTGCCAGCAGCCAAGAACAGGGGACTTCCTGGGGCTACACCTTC
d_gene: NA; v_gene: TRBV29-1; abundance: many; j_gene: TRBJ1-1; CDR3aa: CSARGTARSTEAFF; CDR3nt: TGCAGCGCCAGGGGTACAGCGAGGAGTACTGAAGCTTTCTTT
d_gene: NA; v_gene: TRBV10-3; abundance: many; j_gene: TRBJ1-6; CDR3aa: CAISELRARNSPLHF; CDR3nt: TGTGCCATCAGTGAGCTCCGGGCCCGAAATTCACCCCTCCACTTT
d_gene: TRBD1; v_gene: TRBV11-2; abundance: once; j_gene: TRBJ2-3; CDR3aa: CASNRGADTQYF; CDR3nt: TGTGCCAGCAACAGGGGGGCAGATACGCAGTATTTT
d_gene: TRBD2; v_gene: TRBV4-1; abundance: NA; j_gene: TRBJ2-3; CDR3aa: CASGPGTSVTDTQYF; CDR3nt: TGCGCCAGCGGCCCCGGGACTAGCGTCACAGATACGCAGTATTTT
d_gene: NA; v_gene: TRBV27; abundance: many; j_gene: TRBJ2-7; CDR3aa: CASSFSVRFGGEQYF; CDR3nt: TGTGCCAGCAGTTTCTCAGTACGTTTTGGAGGCGAGCAGTACTTC
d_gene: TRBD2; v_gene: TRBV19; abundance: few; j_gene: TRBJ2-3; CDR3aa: CASSNILAGVIDTQYF; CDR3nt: TGTGCCAGTAGTAACATTCTAGCGGGAGTCATAGATACGCAGTATTTT
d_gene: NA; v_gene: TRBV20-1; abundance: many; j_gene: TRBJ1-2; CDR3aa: CSARDRAADYGYTF; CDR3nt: TGCAGTGCTAGAGATCGAGCGGCGGACTATGGCTACACCTTC
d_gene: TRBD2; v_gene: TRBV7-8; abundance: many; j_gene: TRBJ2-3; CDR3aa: CASSFRTSASTDTQYF; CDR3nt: TGTGCCAGCAGCTTCCGGACTAGCGCTAGCACAGATACGCAGTATTTT
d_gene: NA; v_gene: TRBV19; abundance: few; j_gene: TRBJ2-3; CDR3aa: CAQLGWGYPPTDTQYF; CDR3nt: TGTGCCCAGTTGGGGTGGGGTTATCCCCCCACAGATACGCAGTATTTT
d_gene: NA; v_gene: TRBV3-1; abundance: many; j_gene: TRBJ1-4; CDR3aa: CASSQKGDRYGEKLFF; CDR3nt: TGTGCCAGCAGCCAAAAGGGCGACAGGTATGGCGAAAAACTGTTTTTT
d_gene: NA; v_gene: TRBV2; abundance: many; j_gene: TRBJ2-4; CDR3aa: CASSEWEQGGNIQYF; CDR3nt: TGTGCCAGCAGTGAGTGGGAACAGGGAGGAAACATTCAGTACTTC
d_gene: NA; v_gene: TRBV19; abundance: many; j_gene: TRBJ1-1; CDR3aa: CASSMNAEAFF; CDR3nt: TGTGCCAGTAGTATGAACGCCGAAGCTTTCTTT
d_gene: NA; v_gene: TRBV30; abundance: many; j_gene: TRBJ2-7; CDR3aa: CAWNASPTYEQYF; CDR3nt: TGTGCCTGGAACGCGTCTCCGACCTACGAGCAGTACTTC
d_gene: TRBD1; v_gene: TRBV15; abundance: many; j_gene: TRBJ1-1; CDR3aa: CATSRGGKDRAGFF; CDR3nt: TGTGCCACCAGCAGAGGGGGGAAGGACAGGGCGGGTTTCTTT
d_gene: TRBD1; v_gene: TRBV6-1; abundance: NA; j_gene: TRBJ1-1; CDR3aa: CASSPGQLGAEAFF; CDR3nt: TGTGCCAGCAGTCCGGGACAGTTGGGCGCTGAAGCTTTCTTT
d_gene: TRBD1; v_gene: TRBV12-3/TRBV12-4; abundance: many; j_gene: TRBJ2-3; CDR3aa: CASSFGQGTTDTQYF; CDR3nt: TGTGCCAGCAGTTTCGGACAGGGGACCACAGATACGCAGTATTTT
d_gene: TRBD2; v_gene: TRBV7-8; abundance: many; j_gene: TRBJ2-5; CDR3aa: CASSLVVAGGGETQYF; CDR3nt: TGTGCCAGCAGCTTAGTAGTAGCGGGAGGTGGTGAGACCCAGTACTTC
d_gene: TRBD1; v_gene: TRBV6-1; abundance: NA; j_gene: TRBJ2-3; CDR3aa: CASSRIPDRASTDTQYF; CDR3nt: TGTGCCAGCAGTAGGATACCGGACAGGGCTAGCACAGATACGCAGTATTTT
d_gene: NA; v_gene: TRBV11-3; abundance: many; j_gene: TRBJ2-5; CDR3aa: CASTRGNQETQYF; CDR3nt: TGTGCCAGTACGCGCGGCAACCAAGAGACCCAGTACTTC
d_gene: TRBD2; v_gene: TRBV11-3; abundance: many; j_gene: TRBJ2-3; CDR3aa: CASSSYSGSGTDTQYF; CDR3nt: TGTGCCAGCAGCTCCTATAGCGGGAGCGGCACAGATACGCAGTATTTT
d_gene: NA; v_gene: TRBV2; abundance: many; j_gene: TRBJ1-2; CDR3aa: CASRGEWWGYTF; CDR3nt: TGTGCCAGCAGGGGAGAATGGTGGGGCTACACCTTC
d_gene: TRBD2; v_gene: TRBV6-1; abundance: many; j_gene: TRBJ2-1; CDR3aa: CASSSVAGGRDEQFF; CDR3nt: TGTGCCAGCAGTTCGGTAGCGGGAGGACGGGATGAGCAGTTCTTC
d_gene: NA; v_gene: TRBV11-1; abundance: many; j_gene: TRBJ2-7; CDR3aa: CASSAIPLYEQYF; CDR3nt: TGTGCCAGCAGCGCTATTCCCCTCTACGAGCAGTACTTC
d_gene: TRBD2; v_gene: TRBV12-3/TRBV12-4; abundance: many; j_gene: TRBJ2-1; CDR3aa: CASSSPSGSSYNEQFF; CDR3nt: TGTGCCAGCAGTTCGCCGAGCGGGAGCTCCTACAATGAGCAGTTCTTC
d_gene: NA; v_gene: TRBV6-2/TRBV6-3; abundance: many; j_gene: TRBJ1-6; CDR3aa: CATARRTSSYNSPLHF; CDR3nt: TGTGCCACCGCGAGACGGACAAGCTCCTATAATTCACCCCTCCACTTT